Listed below are T cell receptor beta chains from one sample, sequenced in a study of regulatory T cells in long-lasting Graves disease. TCRdb passed the multiplex PCR reads through MiXCR, listing each CDR3 protein once. The repertoire has 400,000 to 500,000 distinct CDR3 sequences, 20% to 25% of them found once; the top ten carry roughly an eighth. This sample comprised peripheral blood mononuclear cells (PBMCs), obtained when the disease was refractory, from a patient treated with antithyroid drugs. Every receptor here comes from a female donor with Graves disease. Each CDR3 is given with its conserved first and last residue. The D gene is left open where the match is weak. Rows give clone size only sometimes, using once, few, many, or a class for an expanded clone.

CDR3 DNA: TGCGCCAGCAACCGGGACAGGGAATCCAAAAACATTCAGTACTTC; CDR3 protein: CASNRDRESKNIQYF; CDR3 length: 15; D gene: TRBD1; V gene: TRBV5-1; clone size: .; J gene: TRBJ2-4
CDR3 DNA: TGTGCCAGCAGTGAACGCAGAGGGGCCCATTCCATTCAGTACTTC; CDR3 protein: CASSERRGAHSIQYF; CDR3 length: 15; D gene: .; V gene: TRBV2; clone size: many; J gene: TRBJ2-4
CDR3 DNA: TGTGCCAGCAGTTTCCAGGGACGGTATAATTCACCCCTCCACTTT; CDR3 protein: CASSFQGRYNSPLHF; CDR3 length: 15; D gene: .; V gene: TRBV27; clone size: .; J gene: TRBJ1-6
CDR3 DNA: TGCAGTGCCCACACCGGGACTCCTATTCTTATCACTCCCTACAATGAGCAGTTCTTC; CDR3 protein: CSAHTGTPILITPYNEQFF; CDR3 length: 19; D gene: .; V gene: TRBV20-1; clone size: .; J gene: TRBJ2-1
CDR3 DNA: TGTGCCACCAGCGGGCAGGTGTCTTTCGAGCAGTACTTC; CDR3 protein: CATSGQVSFEQYF; CDR3 length: 13; D gene: .; V gene: TRBV6-2/TRBV6-3; clone size: many; J gene: TRBJ2-7
CDR3 DNA: TGTGCCAGCAGCTGGACACGGAACACTGAAGCTTTCTTT; CDR3 protein: CASSWTRNTEAFF; CDR3 length: 13; D gene: .; V gene: TRBV5-6; clone size: .; J gene: TRBJ1-1
CDR3 DNA: TGTGCCGCCAGCAGAGAGCAGACCAGGGTAGGGACCTACGAGCAGTACTTC; CDR3 protein: CAASREQTRVGTYEQYF; CDR3 length: 17; D gene: .; V gene: TRBV15; clone size: .; J gene: TRBJ2-7
CDR3 DNA: TGTGCCAGCAGCCTGCCGGAGCCCTATGGCTACACCTTC; CDR3 protein: CASSLPEPYGYTF; CDR3 length: 13; D gene: .; V gene: TRBV28; clone size: many; J gene: TRBJ1-2
CDR3 DNA: TGTGCCACCAGCAGTCGCACTAACACTGAAGCTTTCTTT; CDR3 protein: CATSSRTNTEAFF; CDR3 length: 13; D gene: .; V gene: TRBV15; clone size: .; J gene: TRBJ1-1
CDR3 DNA: TGTGCCAGCAGTGAGGGGCAATCCTGGACAGATACGCAGTATTTT; CDR3 protein: CASSEGQSWTDTQYF; CDR3 length: 15; D gene: .; V gene: TRBV2; clone size: .; J gene: TRBJ2-3
CDR3 DNA: TGTGCCAGCAGCCCTTGGACCGACCCACGAGAGACCCAGTACTTC; CDR3 protein: CASSPWTDPRETQYF; CDR3 length: 15; D gene: .; V gene: TRBV9; clone size: many; J gene: TRBJ2-5
CDR3 DNA: TGTGCCAGTACAGGGTCTAACTATGGCTACACCTTC; CDR3 protein: CASTGSNYGYTF; CDR3 length: 12; D gene: .; V gene: TRBV6-1; clone size: many; J gene: TRBJ1-2
CDR3 DNA: TGTGCCAGCAGCCAAGGGGCCGGGGAGAACACTGAAGCTTTCTTT; CDR3 protein: CASSQGAGENTEAFF; CDR3 length: 15; D gene: .; V gene: TRBV4-2; clone size: .; J gene: TRBJ1-1
CDR3 DNA: TGTGCCAGCAGCCGACTAGCGGGAGGACTCTACGAGCAGTACTTC; CDR3 protein: CASSRLAGGLYEQYF; CDR3 length: 15; D gene: TRBD2; V gene: TRBV7-2; clone size: many; J gene: TRBJ2-7
CDR3 DNA: TGTGCCAGCAGCCATCGAAGCGGAACCTACAATGAGCAGTTCTTC; CDR3 protein: CASSHRSGTYNEQFF; CDR3 length: 15; D gene: .; V gene: TRBV13; clone size: .; J gene: TRBJ2-1
CDR3 DNA: TGTGCCAGCAGTCGGGGGACTAGGTCCACCGGGGAGCTGTTTTTT; CDR3 protein: CASSRGTRSTGELFF; CDR3 length: 15; D gene: TRBD2; V gene: TRBV3-1; clone size: few; J gene: TRBJ2-2
CDR3 DNA: TGTGCCAGCAGTCCAACAGGATTATTTCAGCCCCAGCATTTT; CDR3 protein: CASSPTGLFQPQHF; CDR3 length: 14; D gene: .; V gene: TRBV28; clone size: few; J gene: TRBJ1-5
CDR3 DNA: TGTGCCAGCAGCTTGGGGCTAGCGGGAAGCGCGAACACCGGGGAGCTGTTTTTT; CDR3 protein: CASSLGLAGSANTGELFF; CDR3 length: 18; D gene: TRBD2; V gene: TRBV7-9; clone size: .; J gene: TRBJ2-2
CDR3 DNA: TGTGCCAGCAGCCGATCCGGGACCCAAGACACAGATACGCAGTATTTT; CDR3 protein: CASSRSGTQDTDTQYF; CDR3 length: 16; D gene: .; V gene: TRBV7-9; clone size: few; J gene: TRBJ2-3
CDR3 DNA: TGTGCCAGCAGCAGGGGACAGAATAACTATGGCTACACCTTC; CDR3 protein: CASSRGQNNYGYTF; CDR3 length: 14; D gene: TRBD1; V gene: TRBV7-9; clone size: .; J gene: TRBJ1-2
CDR3 DNA: TGTGCCAGCAGCGTAGGCGACAGTAGCTCCTATAATTCACCCCTCCACTTT; CDR3 protein: CASSVGDSSSYNSPLHF; CDR3 length: 17; D gene: .; V gene: TRBV9; clone size: .; J gene: TRBJ1-6
CDR3 DNA: TGTGCCACCGCGCTTAGGGGGACGGAAGAGACCCAGTACTTC; CDR3 protein: CATALRGTEETQYF; CDR3 length: 14; D gene: .; V gene: TRBV25-1; clone size: few; J gene: TRBJ2-5
CDR3 DNA: TGTGCCAGCAGCGTAGGGGGACAGGGCGTGGAGACCCAGTACTTC; CDR3 protein: CASSVGGQGVETQYF; CDR3 length: 15; D gene: TRBD1; V gene: TRBV9; clone size: .; J gene: TRBJ2-5
CDR3 DNA: TGTGCCAGCATCCACGGTTACAGGGGTAAAGAGACCCAGTACTTC; CDR3 protein: CASIHGYRGKETQYF; CDR3 length: 15; D gene: TRBD1; V gene: TRBV6-1; clone size: many; J gene: TRBJ2-5
CDR3 DNA: TGTGCCAGTAGTGACGGGGGGCCAACTTCTACTGAAGCTTTCTTT; CDR3 protein: CASSDGGPTSTEAFF; CDR3 length: 15; D gene: .; V gene: TRBV19; clone size: few; J gene: TRBJ1-1
CDR3 DNA: TGTGCCAGCAGTCACTCGTGGGGACTAGCGGACGGGGAGCTGTTTTTT; CDR3 protein: CASSHSWGLADGELFF; CDR3 length: 16; D gene: TRBD2; V gene: TRBV6-5; clone size: many; J gene: TRBJ2-2
CDR3 DNA: TGTGCCAGCAGGGAAGCAGGGACTAGCGGGTTTTACGAGCAGTACTTC; CDR3 protein: CASREAGTSGFYEQYF; CDR3 length: 16; D gene: TRBD2; V gene: TRBV2; clone size: many; J gene: TRBJ2-7
CDR3 DNA: TGTGCCATCAGTGAGACACAGGAGCAGTACTTC; CDR3 protein: CAISETQEQYF; CDR3 length: 11; D gene: .; V gene: TRBV10-3; clone size: few; J gene: TRBJ2-7
CDR3 DNA: TGTGCCAGCAGCTTAGATGGAATCTACAATGAGCAGTTCTTC; CDR3 protein: CASSLDGIYNEQFF; CDR3 length: 14; D gene: .; V gene: TRBV11-2; clone size: .; J gene: TRBJ2-1
CDR3 DNA: TGCGCCAGCAGCCAGGCCGGACGGGGATCCGACAATCAGCCCCAGCATTTT; CDR3 protein: CASSQAGRGSDNQPQHF; CDR3 length: 17; D gene: .; V gene: TRBV4-1; clone size: few; J gene: TRBJ1-5
CDR3 DNA: TGTGCCAGCAGTCAGATAGGGTTCCGGCAAGAGACCCAGTACTTC; CDR3 protein: CASSQIGFRQETQYF; CDR3 length: 15; D gene: .; V gene: TRBV28; clone size: many; J gene: TRBJ2-5
CDR3 DNA: TGTGCCAGCAGCCCCCGGGGCGGCCTGAACACTGAAGCTTTCTTT; CDR3 protein: CASSPRGGLNTEAFF; CDR3 length: 15; D gene: .; V gene: TRBV9; clone size: .; J gene: TRBJ1-1
CDR3 DNA: TGTGCCAGCAGCCTTGGAAAGGGGACAACTTACGAGCAGTACTTC; CDR3 protein: CASSLGKGTTYEQYF; CDR3 length: 15; D gene: .; V gene: TRBV27; clone size: many; J gene: TRBJ2-7
CDR3 DNA: TGTGCCAGTAGTGCGACAGAAAAAGCTTTCTTT; CDR3 protein: CASSATEKAFF; CDR3 length: 11; D gene: .; V gene: TRBV19; clone size: many; J gene: TRBJ1-1
CDR3 DNA: TGTGCCAGCAGCCCTAGGGGAACGACATCCCAAGGGACCCAGTACTTC; CDR3 protein: CASSPRGTTSQGTQYF; CDR3 length: 16; D gene: .; V gene: TRBV27; clone size: .; J gene: TRBJ2-5
CDR3 DNA: TGTGCCAGCAGCCAAGCGGGAGGGCCTCTTTCTGAGCAGTTCTTC; CDR3 protein: CASSQAGGPLSEQFF; CDR3 length: 15; D gene: TRBD2; V gene: TRBV28; clone size: many; J gene: TRBJ2-1
CDR3 DNA: TGTGCCAGCAGTATGACTAGCACCAAAAACATTCAGTACTTC; CDR3 protein: CASSMTSTKNIQYF; CDR3 length: 14; D gene: TRBD2; V gene: TRBV28; clone size: many; J gene: TRBJ2-4
CDR3 DNA: TGCAGTGCTACGGACAGGATGAACTATGGCTACACCTTC; CDR3 protein: CSATDRMNYGYTF; CDR3 length: 13; D gene: TRBD1; V gene: TRBV20-1; clone size: many; J gene: TRBJ1-2
CDR3 DNA: TGTGCCAGCAGCTCCGGTCTTTTGGGGGAGCAGTACTTC; CDR3 protein: CASSSGLLGEQYF; CDR3 length: 13; D gene: .; V gene: TRBV28; clone size: few; J gene: TRBJ2-7
CDR3 DNA: TGCAGTGCTGAGCGGGGGCGCGGGGAGACCCAGTACTTC; CDR3 protein: CSAERGRGETQYF; CDR3 length: 13; D gene: TRBD2; V gene: TRBV20-1; clone size: many; J gene: TRBJ2-5
CDR3 DNA: TGTGCCAGCAGCCAGGAGGGGGGGAGCGGTGAAGCTTTCTTT; CDR3 protein: CASSQEGGSGEAFF; CDR3 length: 14; D gene: .; V gene: TRBV3-1; clone size: many; J gene: TRBJ1-1
CDR3 DNA: TGTGCCAGCAGTTTTACGGCGGGGGTTTGGGAGACCCAGTACTTC; CDR3 protein: CASSFTAGVWETQYF; CDR3 length: 15; D gene: TRBD2; V gene: TRBV12-3/TRBV12-4; clone size: .; J gene: TRBJ2-5
CDR3 DNA: TGTGCCAGCAATCCCCACAGCGAGAACTATGGCTACACCTTC; CDR3 protein: CASNPHSENYGYTF; CDR3 length: 14; D gene: .; V gene: TRBV25-1; clone size: .; J gene: TRBJ1-2
CDR3 DNA: TGCAGTGCGAACCGGCCTGGAAACACCATATATTTT; CDR3 protein: CSANRPGNTIYF; CDR3 length: 12; D gene: .; V gene: TRBV20-1; clone size: .; J gene: TRBJ1-3
CDR3 DNA: TGTGCCAGCAGAACAGGGCCTGAAGCTTTCTTT; CDR3 protein: CASRTGPEAFF; CDR3 length: 11; D gene: .; V gene: TRBV7-9; clone size: many; J gene: TRBJ1-1
CDR3 DNA: TGCGCCAGCAGCCTGAGACAGGGGGCTAGTGGTATGAACACTGAAGCTTTCTTT; CDR3 protein: CASSLRQGASGMNTEAFF; CDR3 length: 18; D gene: TRBD1; V gene: TRBV5-1; clone size: .; J gene: TRBJ1-1
CDR3 DNA: TGTGCCAGCAGCGTCGGAGGGGAAAAATCACCCCTCCACTTT; CDR3 protein: CASSVGGEKSPLHF; CDR3 length: 14; D gene: .; V gene: TRBV7-9; clone size: few; J gene: TRBJ1-6
CDR3 DNA: TGTGCCAGTGGACAGTTGGAGACCCAGTACTTC; CDR3 protein: CASGQLETQYF; CDR3 length: 11; D gene: .; V gene: TRBV19; clone size: many; J gene: TRBJ2-5
CDR3 DNA: TGTGCCATCGGAAACACAGGAGCGGACGAGCAGTACTTC; CDR3 protein: CAIGNTGADEQYF; CDR3 length: 13; D gene: .; V gene: TRBV10-3; clone size: .; J gene: TRBJ2-7
CDR3 DNA: TGTGCCAGCAGCGTAGGCCCCCGGAGCTCTGGAAACACCATATATTTT; CDR3 protein: CASSVGPRSSGNTIYF; CDR3 length: 16; D gene: .; V gene: TRBV9; clone size: .; J gene: TRBJ1-3
CDR3 DNA: TGTGCCAGCAGCTTTGGACTAGCGGATTTTTCCTACGAGCAGTACTTC; CDR3 protein: CASSFGLADFSYEQYF; CDR3 length: 16; D gene: TRBD2; V gene: TRBV5-5; clone size: .; J gene: TRBJ2-7
CDR3 DNA: TGTGCCAGCAGTGATACCGCAGGGGTGGTCTACGAGCAGTACTTC; CDR3 protein: CASSDTAGVVYEQYF; CDR3 length: 15; D gene: .; V gene: TRBV25-1; clone size: .; J gene: TRBJ2-7